Listed here are 16 T cell receptor beta chains from one sample, sequenced in a study of technical replicates of blood from several donors. Using immunoSEQ multiplex PCR, the repertoire was profiled, and TCRdb retains in-frame clones only, with some absent. There are 98,000 or so clones in the sample; about 94% occur only once, and 0.23% lies in the top ten. The sequenced sample was T cells isolated from PBMCs. The receptors derive from a human donor in good health.

The gene calls are TRBV18 and TRBJ2-3; 9 bases fit TRBD2. From germline, CDR1 is KGHSH and CDR2 LQKENI. After removal of 8 bases from V and 4 bases from J, the junction contained 10 bases not matched to a gene. There are 15 residues in the CDR3. As DNA, the CDR3 is TGTGCCAGCCACCGAAGGGCGGGAGGGCCAGATACGCAGTATTTT. The encoded protein is CASHRRAGGPDTQYF.

This rearrangement joins TRBV27 to TRBJ2-7, with 7 bases lining up with TRBD2. Germline loops: CDR1 MNHEY, CDR2 SMNVEV (reference sequence). This CDR3 comprises 14 residues. V dropped 6 bases and J dropped 2; count of bases not matched to a gene: 7. CDR3: CASSRASGTYEQYF. In DNA form, the CDR3 reads TGTGCCAGCAGCCGTGCTAGCGGAACCTACGAGCAGTACTTC.

The chain recombines TRBV18 with TRBJ1-1; D gene uncertain. V lost 3 bases, J lost 2 bases, and 13 bases lay in between. Germline CDR1 KGHSH, CDR2 LQKENI. The CDR3 totals 15 residues. Here the CDR3 DNA reads TGTGCCAGCTCACCCCAAGGTGTTAGCAACACTGAAGCTTTCTTT. Amino acids: CASSPQGVSNTEAFF.

The chain joins TRBV7-9 to TRBJ2-7; D gene uncertain. Between the trimmed V and J ends, which lost 1 base and 1 base, there was a span of 8 bases. This CDR3 has 14 amino acids. From germline, CDR1 is SEHNR and CDR2 FQNEAQ (reference sequence). The CDR3 loop reads CASSLEVESYEQYF. For the CDR3, the DNA is TGTGCCAGCAGCTTAGAGGTGGAGTCCTACGAGCAGTACTTC.

The V call is TRBV6-1, the J call TRBJ2-2; D not resolved. Germline V gives CDR1 MNHNS, CDR2 SASEGT. Trimming removed 2 bases at V and 4 bases at J, with 11 bases between. The CDR3 sequence is 15 residues long. CDR3 region: CASSETVRPTGELFF. The CDR3 bases are TGTGCCAGCAGTGAAACAGTCCGACCCACCGGGGAGCTGTTTTTT.

V gene TRBV10-2 combines with J gene TRBJ2-2, with TRBD1 matching 8 bases. With 7 bases clipped from V and 3 bases from J, the junction kept 1 base outside the gene matches. The CDR3 covers 13 residues. Germline V CDR1 and CDR2: WSHSY, SAAADI. The CDR3, as DNA: TGCGCCAGCACAGGGGGCTACACCGGGGAGCTGTTTTTT. Residues: CASTGGYTGELFF.

The chain has TRBV5-1 and TRBJ1-1; D uncertain. Germline CDR1 is SGHRS and CDR2 is YFSETQ. Deletions cut 3 bases from V and 0 bases from J, with 12 bases between. The CDR3 has 15 amino acids. The CDR3 loop is CASSYGLRMNTEAFF. Here the CDR3 DNA reads TGCGCCAGCAGCTACGGACTGAGAATGAACACTGAAGCTTTCTTT.

The J gene is TRBJ2-1, the V gene TRBV5-1, with D perhaps matching TRBD1 (7 bases). The CDR3 spans 15 residues. The V end was cut by 2 bases, the J end by 4 bases, with 13 bases between. From germline, CDR1 is SGHRS and CDR2 YFSETQ. The CDR3 DNA is TGCGCCAGCAGCTTCGACCAGGGGGGATACAATGAGCAGTTCTTC. It specifies CASSFDQGGYNEQFF.

CDR3 loop: CASGQSYGYTF. CDR3 sequence (DNA): TGTGCCAGCGGACAGAGTTATGGCTACACCTTC. This chain connects TRBV27 to TRBJ1-2; D might be TRBD1 (6 bases). Germline loops: CDR1 MNHEY, CDR2 SMNVEV (reference sequence). This CDR3 is built from 11 residues. With 8 bases removed from V and 5 bases from J, the gap between germline ends came to 9 bases.

This clone was recorded only once. This chain links TRBV28 with TRBJ2-1; possibly TRBD2 for D (5 bases). Looked up from germline, CDR1 is MDHEN and CDR2 is SYDVKM. This CDR3 is built from 14 residues. With 2 bases removed from V and 6 bases from J, the gap between germline ends came to 11 bases. The CDR3 nucleotides read TGTGCCAGCAGTTTACGGGGTCGGGGCAATGAGCAGTTCTTC. As protein: CASSLRGRGNEQFF.

The chain carries TRBV6-6 and TRBJ2-1; 9 bases map to TRBD1. V lost 6 bases, J lost 3 bases, and 6 bases stayed unmatched. Per germline, CDR1 MNHNY and CDR2 SVGAGI (reference sequence). The CDR3 is made up of 15 amino acids. CDR3 sequence (DNA): TGTGCCAGCAGGGGGGACAGGGTGAGCTACAATGAGCAGTTCTTC. This codes for CASRGDRVSYNEQFF.

This clone has just one count. The genes are TRBV11-3 and TRBJ2-3, with D maybe TRBD1 (6 bases). The CDR3 spans 19 residues. Trimming pared 3 bases from V and 2 bases from J, leaving 24 bases between. Germline CDR1 SGHNT, CDR2 YENEEA. CDR3 nucleotide sequence: TGTGCCAGCAGCTTCCCCTTCCGGACAGTCAGAACCTACACAGATACGCAGTATTTT. This sequence encodes CASSFPFRTVRTYTDTQYF.

The V gene is TRBV5-1, the J gene TRBJ2-1; a possible D gene is TRBD1 (6 bases). The CDR3 is 19 amino acids. From germline, CDR1 is SGHRS and CDR2 YFSETQ. V was clipped by 4 bases and J by 4 bases, with 27 bases between them. The CDR3 DNA follows: TGCGCCAGCAGCATGCCGGGACACCTAACTAGGACCACTTACAATGAGCAGTTCTTC. It yields the protein CASSMPGHLTRTTYNEQFF.

The chain is built from TRBV6-1 and TRBJ1-2, with D tentatively TRBD1 (6 bases). The CDR3 runs 17 residues. Germline V lookup: CDR1 MNHNS, CDR2 SASEGT. Trimming removed 1 base at V and 0 bases at J, with 15 bases between. The CDR3 region has the DNA TGTGCCAGCAGTGAAGAACCCCGGCACAGGGCTAACTATGGCTACACCTTC. Protein product: CASSEEPRHRANYGYTF.

In its sample, this clone was seen once. The chain uses TRBV5-1 and TRBJ1-1, with D hard to call. This CDR3 has 17 amino acids. Germline lookup yields CDR1 SGHRS and CDR2 YFSETQ. The V end was cut by 0 bases, the J end by 2 bases, with 17 bases between. The CDR3 DNA is TGCGCCAGCAGCTTGGATCCAAACAGAGCCTCAAACACTGAAGCTTTCTTT. This gives the protein CASSLDPNRASNTEAFF. The whole variable domain, remainder taken from reference TRBV5-1 and TRBJ1-1, is KAGVTQTPRYLIKTRGQQVTLSCSPISGHRSVSWYQQTPGQGLQFLFEYFSETQRNKGNFPGRFSGRQFSNSRSEMNVSTLELGDSALYLCASSLDPNRASNTEAFFGQGTRLTVV.

The gene calls are TRBV2 and TRBJ1-5; D is uncertain. The length of the CDR3 is 15 residues. CDR1 is SNHLY and CDR2 is FYNNEI in the germline V gene. V was clipped by 9 bases and J by 2 bases, with 17 bases between them. Written as DNA, the CDR3 is TGTGCCAGTGGAGGGAGGAGTTGGGGCAATCAGCCCCAGCATTTT. It codes for CASGGRSWGNQPQHF.